This is a list of T cell receptor beta chains from one sample in a study of T cell responses to AZD1222 COVID-19 vaccine. Repertoires were generated with immunoSEQ multiplex PCR, while TCRdb's copy carries only in-frame clones and drops some. The sample holds 83,000 or so clones, 88% seen once. The specimen was peripheral blood, collected 28 days after the second AZD1222 dose. Receptors were obtained from an adult who received the AZD1222 COVID-19 vaccine. CDR3s include the opening cysteine and the closing phenylalanine or tryptophan. The order of the fields is V gene, D gene, J gene, clone size, CDR3 protein, CDR3 DNA. A D gene is named only where the DNA matches it firmly. Size is stated for part of the rows, as once, few or many counts, or as a class when the clone is expanded.

V: TRBV12-3/TRBV12-4
D: .
J: TRBJ1-5
size: .
CDR3: CASSLGGEQPQHF
DNA: TGTGCCAGCAGTTTGGGAGGGGAACAGCCCCAGCATTTT

V: TRBV18
D: .
J: TRBJ2-3
size: .
CDR3: CASSPRAHRSGTDTQYF
DNA: TGTGCCAGCTCACCCCGGGCCCACAGGAGCGGCACAGATACGCAGTATTTT

V: TRBV15
D: .
J: TRBJ2-2
size: .
CDR3: CATSSQRNTGELFF
DNA: TGTGCCACCAGCAGCCAGAGGAACACCGGGGAGCTGTTTTTT

V: TRBV9
D: .
J: TRBJ2-2
size: .
CDR3: CASSVGAGNTGELFF
DNA: TGTGCCAGCAGCGTAGGGGCGGGCAACACCGGGGAGCTGTTTTTT

V: TRBV29-1
D: .
J: TRBJ1-5
size: .
CDR3: CSVADAGAQPQHF
DNA: TGCAGCGTCGCTGATGCAGGGGCTCAGCCCCAGCATTTT

V: TRBV2
D: .
J: TRBJ2-7
size: .
CDR3: CASSEFEGYEQYF
DNA: TGTGCCAGCAGTGAGTTTGAGGGCTACGAGCAGTACTTC

V: TRBV5-1
D: .
J: TRBJ1-2
size: once
CDR3: CASSYSRDGNNYGYTF
DNA: TGCGCCAGCAGCTATAGCCGGGACGGGAATAACTATGGCTACACCTTC

V: TRBV19
D: TRBD2
J: TRBJ2-7
size: .
CDR3: CASSMGTSGIDEQYF
DNA: TGTGCCAGTAGTATGGGGACTAGCGGGATTGACGAGCAGTACTTC

V: TRBV7-6
D: .
J: TRBJ2-1
size: .
CDR3: CASSLPGRSEQFF
DNA: TGTGCCAGCAGCTTACCGGGAAGGAGTGAGCAGTTCTTC

V: TRBV5-1
D: .
J: TRBJ2-6
size: .
CDR3: CASSLLNSGANVLTF
DNA: TGCGCCAGCTCCTTATTGAACTCTGGGGCCAACGTCCTGACTTTC

V: TRBV3-1/TRBV3-2
D: .
J: TRBJ2-7
size: .
CDR3: CASSPHTRSSSYEQYF
DNA: TGTGCCAGCAGCCCCCACACCCGGTCGAGCTCCTACGAGCAGTACTTC

V: TRBV11-2
D: .
J: TRBJ1-2
size: .
CDR3: CASSLVDTNYGYTF
DNA: TGTGCCAGCAGCTTAGTCGACACTAACTATGGCTACACCTTC

V: TRBV5-1
D: .
J: TRBJ1-4
size: once
CDR3: CASSSTATNEKLFF
DNA: TGCGCCAGCAGCTCTACAGCAACTAATGAAAAACTGTTTTTT

V: TRBV7-6
D: TRBD2
J: TRBJ2-2
size: .
CDR3: CASSLAGLAGGSTGELFF
DNA: TGTGCCAGCAGCTTAGCCGGGCTAGCGGGAGGTAGCACCGGGGAGCTGTTTTTT

V: TRBV6-1
D: TRBD2
J: TRBJ2-1
size: .
CDR3: CASSERAGEAYNEQFF
DNA: TGTGCCAGCAGTGAAAGGGCGGGAGAGGCCTACAATGAGCAGTTCTTC

V: TRBV30
D: .
J: TRBJ1-3
size: .
CDR3: CAWAKGGNTIYF
DNA: TGTGCCTGGGCGAAGGGTGGAAACACCATATATTTT

V: TRBV6-2/TRBV6-3
D: TRBD1
J: TRBJ1-5
size: few
CDR3: CASSSPGQGPRAQHF
DNA: TGTGCCAGCAGTTCCCCCGGACAGGGGCCTCGGGCCCAGCATTTT

V: TRBV19
D: .
J: TRBJ1-5
size: .
CDR3: CASSQDEYSNQPQHF
DNA: TGTGCCAGTAGTCAAGACGAATATAGCAATCAGCCCCAGCATTTT

V: TRBV28
D: .
J: TRBJ2-7
size: .
CDR3: CASSSILTVAREQYF
DNA: TGTGCCAGCAGTTCTATTCTGACAGTCGCGCGCGAGCAGTACTTC

V: TRBV18
D: .
J: TRBJ1-5
size: .
CDR3: CASSGQDNQPQHF
DNA: TGTGCCAGCTCAGGGCAGGACAATCAGCCCCAGCATTTT

V: TRBV7-2
D: .
J: TRBJ2-3
size: .
CDR3: CASSLGTARTDTQYF
DNA: TGTGCCAGCAGCTTAGGGACTGCTCGCACAGATACGCAGTATTTT

V: TRBV10-1
D: TRBD2
J: TRBJ2-1
size: .
CDR3: CASSLAGNRNEQFF
DNA: TGCGCCAGCAGCCTAGCGGGCAATAGAAATGAGCAGTTCTTC

V: TRBV28
D: TRBD1
J: TRBJ2-7
size: .
CDR3: CASSRGQGVYYHYEQYF
DNA: TGTGCCAGCAGCCGTGGACAGGGCGTCTACTACCACTACGAGCAGTACTTC

V: TRBV27
D: .
J: TRBJ1-3
size: .
CDR3: CASSLNRASGNTIYF
DNA: TGTGCCAGCAGTTTAAACAGGGCCTCTGGAAACACCATATATTTT

V: TRBV2
D: TRBD2
J: TRBJ2-1
size: .
CDR3: CASSDGVGTSGTGANEQFF
DNA: TGTGCCAGCAGTGATGGCGTCGGGACTAGCGGGACCGGGGCCAATGAGCAGTTCTTC

V: TRBV7-3
D: TRBD1
J: TRBJ2-1
size: .
CDR3: CASSSSGQGTPWEQFF
DNA: TGTGCCAGCAGCTCGTCGGGACAGGGTACTCCCTGGGAGCAGTTCTTC

V: TRBV5-1
D: TRBD2
J: TRBJ2-3
size: .
CDR3: CASSSGLANPTDTQYF
DNA: TGCGCCAGCAGCTCGGGACTAGCGAACCCCACAGATACGCAGTATTTT

V: TRBV13
D: .
J: TRBJ1-1
size: once
CDR3: CASSSRPGNTEAFF
DNA: TGTGCCAGCAGCAGTCGACCGGGGAACACTGAAGCTTTCTTT

V: TRBV2
D: .
J: TRBJ2-1
size: .
CDR3: CASRQGIGNEQFF
DNA: TGTGCCAGTCGGCAGGGGATAGGGAATGAGCAGTTCTTC

V: TRBV6-4
D: TRBD2
J: TRBJ2-1
size: .
CDR3: CASSTTSGSGNEQFF
DNA: TGTGCCAGCAGTACGACTAGCGGGAGCGGTAATGAGCAGTTCTTC

V: TRBV18
D: .
J: TRBJ1-1
size: few
CDR3: CASSPSWSPNTEAFF
DNA: TGTGCCAGCTCACCATCGTGGAGCCCGAACACTGAAGCTTTCTTT

V: TRBV7-9
D: .
J: TRBJ2-5
size: .
CDR3: CASSLGTIQETQYF
DNA: TGTGCCAGCAGCTTAGGGACTATCCAAGAGACCCAGTACTTC

V: TRBV6-5
D: .
J: TRBJ1-1
size: .
CDR3: CASSYSTRVQAFF
DNA: TGTGCCAGCAGTTACTCGACGAGGGTGCAGGCTTTCTTT

V: TRBV2
D: .
J: TRBJ1-4
size: .
CDR3: CASSIGNGGPSGKLFF
DNA: TGTGCCAGCAGTATAGGTAACGGGGGACCGAGTGGCAAACTGTTTTTT

V: TRBV7-2
D: TRBD1
J: TRBJ1-1
size: .
CDR3: CASSLAGGSAFF
DNA: TGTGCCAGCAGCTTAGCAGGGGGCTCAGCTTTCTTT

V: TRBV5-1
D: .
J: TRBJ2-6
size: .
CDR3: CASSLTSTGSPAGANVLTF
DNA: TGCGCCAGCAGCTTGACGTCGACAGGCAGCCCGGCTGGGGCCAACGTCCTGACTTTC

V: TRBV3-1/TRBV3-2
D: TRBD1
J: TRBJ2-1
size: .
CDR3: CASSGTRQGIHNEQFF
DNA: TGTGCCAGCAGCGGTACCCGACAGGGTATACACAATGAGCAGTTCTTC

V: TRBV5-1
D: .
J: TRBJ1-1
size: .
CDR3: CASSLGTEAFF
DNA: TGCGCCAGCAGCTTGGGAACTGAAGCTTTCTTT

V: TRBV24-1
D: TRBD1
J: TRBJ2-7
size: .
CDR3: CATSDTGTGGYEQYF
DNA: TGTGCCACCAGTGACACCGGGACAGGGGGCTACGAGCAGTACTTC

V: TRBV29-1
D: .
J: TRBJ1-1
size: .
CDR3: CSVESYIGRGAEAFF
DNA: TGCAGCGTTGAATCATATATTGGAAGAGGGGCTGAAGCTTTCTTT

V: TRBV7-2
D: TRBD2
J: TRBJ2-5
size: .
CDR3: CASSLGTTGGETQYF
DNA: TGTGCCAGCAGCCTAGGGACCACCGGGGGGGAGACCCAGTACTTC

V: TRBV18
D: .
J: TRBJ2-1
size: .
CDR3: CASSPPKGYKNNEQFF
DNA: TGTGCCAGCTCACCACCGAAGGGGTATAAAAACAATGAGCAGTTCTTC

V: TRBV29-1
D: TRBD1
J: TRBJ1-1
size: .
CDR3: CSVEEGQGNTEAFF
DNA: TGCAGCGTTGAAGAAGGACAGGGAAACACTGAAGCTTTCTTT

V: TRBV28
D: .
J: TRBJ1-5
size: .
CDR3: CASSLPDTNNQPQHF
DNA: TGTGCCAGCAGTTTACCGGACACAAACAATCAGCCCCAGCATTTT